This TCR beta chain is from a study of OX40 agonist ivuxolimab in advanced cancers. Regarding the study in general: Ivuxolimab was a fully human IgG2 agonistic monoclonal antibody targeting the costimulatory receptor OX40 (CD134). Intravenous ivuxolimab was administered to patients every 2 weeks at six dose levels: 0.01, 0.1, 0.3, 1.5, 3 and 10 mg/kg. Of the 50 to 55 patients in dose escalation, around 20 had hepatocellular carcinoma, around 15 had melanoma, 9 had renal cell carcinoma and 9 had head and neck cancer. The dose-escalation cohort was 82.7% male with a mean age of about 60 years, ranging from 23 to 79. Prior anti-PD-1, anti-PD-L1 or anti-CTLA-4 therapy was permitted, and checkpoint inhibitors had been received by less than 45% of dose-escalation patients. Three dose-escalation patients achieved partial responses, one with hepatocellular carcinoma and two with cutaneous melanoma. The point of sequencing TCRbeta in the periphery was to test whether ivuxolimab changed TCR sequence diversity and drove clonal T-cell expansion. The paper covers the monotherapy dose-escalation part of the phase I ivuxolimab trial, which included N of about 50 patients. Broad study findings and their caveats: Low levels of normalized T-cell clonal expansion were also seen in some nonresponding patients. At doses from 0.1 to 3.0 mg/kg, clonal expansion was seen in both CD4+ and CD8+ blood T cells between baseline and week 6. After ivuxolimab, expanded clones were on average more numerous among CD8+ T cells than among CD4+ T cells. Which antigens the clonally expanded peripheral T cells were specific for was not determined. In partial responders in the 0.1-3.0 mg/kg groups, normalized peripheral clonal expansion was found to be among the lowest, especially among CD8+ T cells.

Compared with the rest of its sample, this clone is medium-sized (0.01 to 0.1%). The clone's antigen remains unknown. It has no much larger one-base neighbor in the sample; base qualities were not kept. For sequencing of the TCRbeta CDR3 region, genomic DNA was extracted from the sorted cells. TCRbeta CDR3 regions were sequenced using the immunoSEQ Assay. Not all clones reach the TCRdb copy of this immuneACCESS table, which keeps in-frame sequences only. Checked studies attribute under half of the gap to unresolved V genes and leave the rest unexplained. This sample lists 90,000 to 100,000 clones; 70% to 90% were detected once. The ten largest clones add up to 0.8% to 0.9% of the sample. The trial excluded patients who had a history of autoimmune disease or who were on systemic immunosuppression. In every dose cohort, peripheral blood was drawn for TCR sequencing at baseline, cycle 4 day 1, and cycle 7 day 1. Samples came from an open-label, multicenter, first-in-human phase I dose-escalation trial of ivuxolimab. Adults with locally advanced or metastatic melanoma, renal cell, hepatocellular, or head and neck squamous cell carcinoma were enrolled in the trial. Before TCR sequencing, CD4+ and CD8+ T cells were separately sorted from peripheral blood.

This sequence was found in an adult with an advanced solid tumor such as melanoma, head and neck, liver or kidney cancer. The source was CD4+ or CD8+ T cells sorted from blood, collected in a trial of the OX40 agonist ivuxolimab.

The DNA sequence reads TGTGCCAGCAGTGAAGTGATAGCGGGAGAGGGTACAGATACGCAGTATTTT. Its product reads: CASSEVIAGEGTDTQYF. The receptor chain draws on TRBV6-1 and TRBJ2-3, and 9 junction bases match TRBD2. The CDR3 has 17 amino acids, counting the end cysteine and phenylalanine. Left in the record is the CDR3 DNA by itself, 51 bases read in frame from the first base. V loses 1 base at its end and J loses 3 bases; junction bases beyond the gene matches: 8. Based on the germline V gene, the CDR1 and CDR2 sequences are MNHNS and SASEGT.